What follows are 21 T cell receptor beta chains derived from one specimen sequenced in a study of blood T cells in healthy people across ages. A J-beta primer mix and a sample-barcoded 5' primer were used in a second PCR of roughly 6 to 11 cycles. Each CDR3 protein is one row after TCRdb ran MiXCR on the 5' RACE reads. The table lists 630,000 or so distinct CDR3 sequences, around 31% of them singletons. Material: blood. Receptors originate from a woman aged 80 or older in good health.

This clonotype has a count of ten or more. Mismatch with germline at one junction end may stem from a read error. The J gene is TRBJ2-6, the V gene TRBV6-2 or TRBV6-3; no clear D. Germline V gene lookup returns CDR1 MNHEY and CDR2 SVGEGT. The CDR3 contains 12 residues. The CDR3 DNA follows: TGCGCCAGCCGATTGGGGGCCAACGTCCTGACTTTC. The encoded protein is CASRLGANVLTF.

The table lists this clonotype with a few counts. The CDR3 region is CSASHAAGNTIYF. The CDR3 nucleotides are TGCAGTGCTAGCCACGCGGCTGGAAACACCATATATTTT. The chain carries TRBV20-1 and TRBJ1-3; D remains unclear. Germline CDR1 is DFQATT and CDR2 is SNEGSKA (reference sequence). The V end was cut by 3 bases, the J end by 2 bases, with 8 bases between. The CDR3 sequence is 13 residues long.

This clonotype occurred many times. The CDR3 sequence: CASSPGQWGFGYGYTF. The CDR3 DNA sequence: TGTGCCAGCAGCCCGGGACAGTGGGGTTTTGGCTATGGCTACACCTTC. V usage is TRBV5-5 and J usage is TRBJ1-2, with 7 bases lining up with TRBD1. The CDR3 is 16 amino acids. From germline, CDR1 is SGHKS and CDR2 YYEKEE (reference sequence). J lost 4 bases, V lost 4 bases, and 13 bases had no gene match. Using reference TRBV5-5 and TRBJ1-2 for the parts outside the CDR3, the full variable domain is DAGVTQSPTHLIKTRGQQVTLRCSPISGHKSVSWYQQVLGQGPQFIFQYYEKEERGRGNFPDRFSARQFPNYSSELNVNALLLGDSALYLCASSPGQWGFGYGYTFGSGTRLTVV.

This clonotype has just one count. The chain is built from TRBV20-1 and TRBJ1-3, with 8 positions matching TRBD1. This CDR3 has 14 amino acids. V lost 3 bases to trimming and J lost 4 bases; unmatched junction nucleotides: 5. Germline CDR1 reads DFQATT; CDR2 reads SNEGSKA (reference sequence). The chain's CDR3 is CSASAWDRGNTIYF. DNA of the CDR3: TGCAGTGCTAGTGCCTGGGACAGGGGAAACACCATATATTTT.

The chain couples TRBV27 to TRBJ2-5; 14 nucleotides match TRBD2. There are 15 residues in the CDR3. Unmatched junction bases numbered 10, after V lost 5 bases and J lost 11 bases. Germline CDR1 and CDR2: MNHEY and SMNVEV (reference sequence). The CDR3 is CASSRLGLAGEEQYF. The DNA for the CDR3 is TGTGCCAGCAGTCGATTGGGACTAGCGGGGGAGGAGCAGTACTTC.

J is TRBJ1-5 and V is TRBV7-8; D ambiguous. V was cut by 1 base and J by 1 base, with 11 bases left in between. CDR3 length: 16 amino acids. Germline V gene data show CDR1 as SGHVS and CDR2 as FQNEAQ. The CDR3 reads CASSLVKGMSNQPQHF. The CDR3 DNA reads TGTGCCAGCAGCTTAGTGAAAGGGATGAGCAATCAGCCCCAGCATTTT.

There are many counts of this clonotype. The genes are TRBV7-2 and TRBJ1-1; D uncertain. V was shortened by 0 bases and J by 1 base, with 9 bases between the two germline ends. This CDR3 has 15 amino acids. CDR1 SGHTA and CDR2 FQGNSA come from the germline V gene. CDR3 sequence (DNA): TGTGCCAGCAGCTTAGCGCTGAGCAGGAACACTGAAGCTTTCTTT. Its translation is CASSLALSRNTEAFF.

Notes on this clonotype: A much bigger clone sits one base away, suggesting this may be a read error. V is TRBV2 and J is TRBJ1-2; a weak D match, TRBD1 (6 bases). The CDR3 totals 14 residues. Germline assignment: CDR1 SNHLY and CDR2 FYNNEI. The DNA for the CDR3 is TGTGCCAGCAGTGAAGCGACGGGGGCGTATGACTACACCTTC. Translated, it gives CASSEATGAYDYTF. The variable domain in full, with the rest retrieved from reference TRBV2 and TRBJ1-2, is EPEVTQTPSHQVTQMGQEVILRCVPISNHLYFYWYRQILGQKVEFLVSFYNNEISEKSEIFDDQFSVERPDGSNFTLKIRSTKLEDSAMYFCASSEATGAYDYTFGSGTRLTVV.

This clonotype occurred many times. The J gene is TRBJ2-1, the V gene TRBV20-1; TRBD1 matches 7 bases. Germline V gene lookup returns CDR1 DFQATT and CDR2 SNEGSKA (reference sequence). Trimming at V came to 6 bases and at J to 7 bases, leaving 12 bases not matched to a gene. There are 14 residues in the CDR3. The CDR3 spells CSANNRGLQNEQFF. CDR3 sequence (DNA): TGCAGTGCAAACAACAGGGGCCTCCAGAATGAGCAGTTCTTC.

Points on this clonotype: This may be a read error, as it is one base from a much larger clone. This is likely a read error, given that the CDR3 carries no conserved phenylalanine or tryptophan at its end. The chain carries TRBV20-1 and TRBJ2-3, with no clear D. Trimming shortened V by 6 bases and J by 1 base, and 23 bases separated the two germline ends. Germline CDR1 DFQATT, CDR2 SNEGSKA (reference sequence). CDR3 length equals 17 residues. The CDR3 reads CSAPDLTTPSRTDTQYC. The CDR3 DNA reads as TGCAGTGCACCCGATTTAACCACTCCCTCCCGCACAGATACGCAGTATTGT.

This clonotype came up many times. This chain uses TRBV6-5 with TRBJ2-7, with 8 bases aligning to TRBD1. Germline trimming cut 7 bases from V and 4 bases from J; bases unmatched to any gene: 12. This CDR3 is 15 amino acids long. The V gene's germline CDR1 is MNHEY and CDR2 SVGAGI. The chain's CDR3 is CASNRRQGNTYEQYF. The CDR3 DNA follows: TGTGCCAGCAACCGTCGACAGGGGAATACGTACGAGCAGTACTTC.

About this clonotype itself: This may be a read error, as it is one base from a much larger clone. This chain connects TRBV3-1 to TRBJ1-1; 9 bases align to TRBD1. CDR3 length: 13 amino acids. Trimming at V came to 8 bases and at J to 8 bases, leaving 9 bases not matched to a gene. The germline V gene encodes CDR1 LGHDT and CDR2 YNNKEL (reference sequence). CDR3 protein: CASGLPGTGEAFF. CDR3 DNA: TGTGCCAGCGGCCTCCCCGGGACAGGGGAAGCTTTCTTT.

CDR3 sequence reads: CSVGPRLSYNEQFF. CDR3 nucleotides: TGCAGCGTTGGCCCCCGACTATCCTACAATGAGCAGTTCTTC. The chain recombines TRBV29-1 with TRBJ2-1; possibly TRBD2 for D (5 bases). This CDR3 region has 14 residues. Trimming pared 4 bases from V and 1 base from J, leaving 11 bases between. Germline V CDR1 and CDR2: SQVTM, ANQGSEA.

Ten or more counts support this clonotype. V gene TRBV4-2 combines with J gene TRBJ2-3; maybe TRBD2 (7 bases). Trimming stripped 4 bases from V and 0 bases from J, with 14 bases between. The CDR3 contains 16 residues. CDR1 LGHNA and CDR2 YNFKEQ come from the germline V gene. In DNA, the CDR3 is TGTGCCAGCAGCCCCGTTACGGGGGGCAGCACAGATACGCAGTATTTT. It yields the protein CASSPVTGGSTDTQYF.

V gene TRBV7-6 combines with J gene TRBJ2-3; 11 nucleotides match TRBD2. CDR1 and CDR2 (germline): SGHVS, FNYEAQ. Trimming at V came to 5 bases and at J to 6 bases, leaving 13 bases not matched to a gene. The CDR3 contains 17 residues. The CDR3 coding sequence is TGTGCCAGCAGCATCCGCCGGGGTAGCGGGGGGGGTGATACGCAGTATTTT. Its translation is CASSIRRGSGGGDTQYF.

The chain carries TRBV6-1 and TRBJ1-2, with no clear D. Trimming took 1 base from V and 4 from J, leaving 13 bases between them. CDR1 and CDR2 (germline): MNHNS, SASEGT. The CDR3 runs to 15 residues. The CDR3 DNA reads TGTGCCAGCAGTGAAGGGGCCAGCCGCGCCTATGGCTACACCTTC. Encoded protein: CASSEGASRAYGYTF.

This clonotype was observed at least ten times. The gene calls are TRBV4-2 and TRBJ2-1, with TRBD1 as a possible D gene (6 bases). Between the trimmed V and J ends, which lost 1 base and 4 bases, there was a span of 14 bases. CDR1 is LGHNA, CDR2 YNFKEQ, per germline. The CDR3 is 16 amino acids. CDR3 loop: CASSQGTGTHYNEQFF. DNA of the CDR3: TGTGCCAGCAGCCAAGGGACCGGGACACATTACAATGAGCAGTTCTTC.

The rearrangement links TRBV4-1 to TRBJ1-5; perhaps TRBD1 as D (6 bases). Germline loops: CDR1 MGHRA, CDR2 YSYEKL. V lost 0 bases and J lost 4, with 22 bases in between. This CDR3 comprises 19 residues. The chain's CDR3 is CASSQDLGTPAGKNQPQHF. The CDR3 DNA follows: TGCGCCAGCAGCCAAGACCTAGGGACACCCGCGGGTAAAAATCAGCCCCAGCATTTT.

This clonotype was observed many times. V gene TRBV6-5 combines with J gene TRBJ1-2, with D maybe TRBD1 (5 bases). This CDR3 is 15 amino acids long. V lost 6 bases to trimming and J lost 0 bases, with 14 bases between them. Germline CDR1 reads MNHEY; CDR2 reads SVGAGI. The CDR3 loop is CASSRTQTTNYGYTF. The DNA for the CDR3 is TGTGCCAGCAGCCGGACACAAACGACTAACTATGGCTACACCTTC.

The J gene is TRBJ2-1, the V gene TRBV7-2; 8 bases are shared with TRBD2. CDR1 is SGHTA and CDR2 is FQGNSA in the germline V gene. The CDR3 has 15 amino acids. Losses at the gene ends were 5 bases for V and 7 bases for J; bases not matched to a gene: 10. The chain's CDR3 is CASSPGGGLLNEQFF. In DNA form, the CDR3 reads TGTGCCAGCAGCCCCGGGGGGGGGCTGTTAAATGAGCAGTTCTTC.

At least ten counts were recorded for this clonotype. The chain employs TRBV20-1 and TRBJ2-3; 11 bases agree with TRBD2. This CDR3 has 18 residues. V lost 3 bases and J lost 0; bases outside the gene matches: 11. Per the germline V gene, CDR1 is DFQATT and CDR2 is SNEGSKA (reference sequence). CDR3 sequence reads: CSASEASGGLASTDTQYF. CDR3 DNA sequence: TGCAGTGCTAGTGAGGCTAGCGGGGGGCTCGCTAGCACAGATACGCAGTATTTT.